This TCR beta chain was recovered during a study of sequential checkpoint blockade in melanoma (dated by TCRdb to the late 2010s). With regard to the full study: Patients were assigned by 1:1 randomization to either first-line nivolumab followed by ipilimumab (arm A) or ipilimumab followed by nivolumab (arm B). Maintenance nivolumab came after each of the two trial sequences.

TCRbeta CDR3 regions were immunosequenced from genomic DNA with the immunoSEQ Assay. Before high-throughput sequencing, the genomic DNA was amplified using bias-controlled multiplex PCR. The study's own analysis went as follows. To quantify the absolute abundance of each unique TCRbeta CDR3 region, the sequences were collapsed and filtered. Clonality was defined as 1 minus Pielou's evenness and was calculated using productive rearrangements only. A previously published method was used to identify clones whose frequencies were significantly greater in on-treatment samples than in baseline samples. TCRdb stores this immuneACCESS table with in-frame sequences only. Part of the clones is absent; in the studies checked, under half of the shortfall reflects unresolved V genes, and no reason is known for the rest. Clone size and the V and J calls come from that table; the DNA yielded D and trimming. The sample table holds roughly 13,000 clones, of which roughly 50% were seen once. The ten largest clones take up 15% to 20% of the sample.

The meaning of the sample's treatment or condition label: randomized to nivolumab then ipilimumab (arm A) or the reverse (arm B). None of the patients in the trial had previously been given DNA-damaging chemotherapy. Live CD3+CD8+ cells negative for CD19 and CD56 were sorted from thawed PBMCs on a FACS Aria II flow cytometer. Samples were obtained from patients with melanoma enrolled in CheckMate 064, a randomized, open-label phase II trial of sequential checkpoint blockade. Peripheral blood mononuclear cells were collected by leukapheresis, purified with Ficoll-Paque, and frozen in human serum with about 9.2% DMSO. Immediately after sorting, the purity of sorted blood CD3+CD8+ cells was verified to be >98%, after which DNA was extracted. The full study reports these points: Larger, independent patient cohorts are needed to validate the response-prediction model that combines TCR metrics and mutation burden.

This clone has more than one count but fewer than ten. This receptor's antigen is unknown. Per-base quality was not reported, and no clone a single base away is much larger than it. The germline V end is reduced by 9 bases and the J end by 6 bases; junction bases left unmatched: 7. Including the terminal cysteine and phenylalanine, the CDR3 comprises 12 residues. Of the read, only the CDR3 DNA is kept; its 36 bases are in frame from base 1. Reading the germline V gene (reference sequence) gives CDR1 LNHDA and CDR2 SQIVND. The source of this sequence is a human donor with melanoma. The V and J genes are TRBV19 and TRBJ1-1; the junction holds 7 bases that match TRBD1. Here the sequenced sample was CD8+ T cells sorted from blood (inferred from file names), taken from a patient given nivolumab and ipilimumab in sequence. The DNA sequence follows: TGTGCCAGCAGACAGGGTTGGTCTGAAGCTTTCTTT. Its amino acids are CASRQGWSEAFF. When the CDR3 is completed using the reference TRBV19 and TRBJ1-1 genes on either side, the full variable domain is DGGITQSPKYLFRKEGQNVTLSCEQNLNHDAMYWYRQDPGQGLRLIYYSQIVNDFQKGDIAEGYSVSREKKESFPLTVTSAQKNPTAFYLCASRQGWSEAFFGQGTRLTVV.